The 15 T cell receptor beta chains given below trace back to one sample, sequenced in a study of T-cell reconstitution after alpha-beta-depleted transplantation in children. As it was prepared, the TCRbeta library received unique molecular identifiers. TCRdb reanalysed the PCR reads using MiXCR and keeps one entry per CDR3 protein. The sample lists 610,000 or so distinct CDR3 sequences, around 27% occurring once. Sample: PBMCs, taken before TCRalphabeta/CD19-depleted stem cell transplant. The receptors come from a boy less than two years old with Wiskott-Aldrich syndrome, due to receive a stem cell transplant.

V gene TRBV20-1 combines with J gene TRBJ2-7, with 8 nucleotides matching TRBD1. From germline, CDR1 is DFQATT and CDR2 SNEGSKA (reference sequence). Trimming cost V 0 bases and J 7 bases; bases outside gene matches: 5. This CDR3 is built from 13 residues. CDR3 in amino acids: CSARDRGRGEQYF. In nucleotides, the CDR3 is TGCAGTGCTAGAGACAGGGGGCGAGGAGAGCAGTACTTC.

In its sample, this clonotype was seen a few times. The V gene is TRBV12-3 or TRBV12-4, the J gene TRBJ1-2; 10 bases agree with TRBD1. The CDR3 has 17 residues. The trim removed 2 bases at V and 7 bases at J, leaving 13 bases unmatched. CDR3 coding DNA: TGTGCCAGCAGTTTAAGCCCCGGGACAGGGGTCTTCGGTGGCTACACCTTC. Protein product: CASSLSPGTGVFGGYTF.

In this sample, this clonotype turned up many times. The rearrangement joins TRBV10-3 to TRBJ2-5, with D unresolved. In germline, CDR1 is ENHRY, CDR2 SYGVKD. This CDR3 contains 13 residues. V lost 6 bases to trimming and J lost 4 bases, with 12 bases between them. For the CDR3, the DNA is TGTGCCATCAGAACCTGGGGATCAGAGACCCAGTACTTC. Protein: CAIRTWGSETQYF.

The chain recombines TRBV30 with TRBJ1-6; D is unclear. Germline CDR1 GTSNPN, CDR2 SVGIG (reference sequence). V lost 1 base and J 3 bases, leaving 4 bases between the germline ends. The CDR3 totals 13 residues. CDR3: CAWSDIYNSPLHF. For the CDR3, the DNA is TGTGCCTGGAGTGACATCTATAATTCACCCCTCCACTTT.

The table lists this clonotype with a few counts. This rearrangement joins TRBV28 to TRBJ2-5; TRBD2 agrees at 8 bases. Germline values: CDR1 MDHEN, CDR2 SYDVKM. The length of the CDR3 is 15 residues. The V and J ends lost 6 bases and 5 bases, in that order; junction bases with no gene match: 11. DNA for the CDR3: TGTGCCAGCAGCCTCCGGGAGGGATTAAAGGAGACCCAGTACTTC. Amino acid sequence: CASSLREGLKETQYF. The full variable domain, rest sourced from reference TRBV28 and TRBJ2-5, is DVKVTQSSRYLVKRTGEKVFLECVQDMDHENMFWYRQDPGLGLRLIYFSYDVKMKEKGDIPEGYSVSREKKERFSLILESASTNQTSMYLCASSLREGLKETQYFGPGTRLLVL.

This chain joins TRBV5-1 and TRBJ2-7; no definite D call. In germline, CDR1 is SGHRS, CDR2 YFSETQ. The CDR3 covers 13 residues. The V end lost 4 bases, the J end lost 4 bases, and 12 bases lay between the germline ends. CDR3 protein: CASSPPAPYEQYF. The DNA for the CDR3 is TGCGCCAGCAGCCCCCCGGCCCCTTACGAGCAGTACTTC.

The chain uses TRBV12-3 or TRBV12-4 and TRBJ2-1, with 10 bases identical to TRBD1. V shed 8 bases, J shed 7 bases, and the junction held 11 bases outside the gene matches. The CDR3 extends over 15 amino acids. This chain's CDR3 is CASGRYRGQGNEQFF. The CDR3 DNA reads TGTGCCAGCGGCAGGTATCGGGGACAGGGGAATGAGCAGTTCTTC.

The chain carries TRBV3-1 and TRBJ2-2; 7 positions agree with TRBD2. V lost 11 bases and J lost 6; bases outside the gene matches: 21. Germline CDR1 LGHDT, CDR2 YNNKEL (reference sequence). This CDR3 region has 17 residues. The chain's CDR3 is CACRERSAGVKAGELFF. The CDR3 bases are TGTGCCTGCCGCGAACGTTCGGCGGGAGTTAAGGCCGGGGAGCTGTTTTTT. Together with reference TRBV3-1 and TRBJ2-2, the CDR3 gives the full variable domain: DTAVSQTPKYLVTQMGNDKSIKCEQNLGHDTMYWYKQDSKKFLKIMFSYNNKELIINETVPNRFSPKSPDKAHLNLHINSLELGDSAVYFCACRERSAGVKAGELFFGEGSRLTVL.

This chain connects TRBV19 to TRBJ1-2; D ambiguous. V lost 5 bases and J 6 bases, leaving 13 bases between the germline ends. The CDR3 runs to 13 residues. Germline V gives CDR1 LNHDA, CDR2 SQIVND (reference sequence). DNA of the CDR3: TGTGCCAGTAGTCAGCAGTTAAGGAATGGCTACACCTTC. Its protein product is CASSQQLRNGYTF.

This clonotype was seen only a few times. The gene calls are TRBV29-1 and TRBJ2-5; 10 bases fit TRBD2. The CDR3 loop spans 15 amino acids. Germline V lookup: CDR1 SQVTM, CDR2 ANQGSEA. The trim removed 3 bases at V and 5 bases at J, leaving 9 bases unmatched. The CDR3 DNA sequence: TGCAGCGTTGATATGCTAGCGGGAGTCGAGGAGACCCAGTACTTC. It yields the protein CSVDMLAGVEETQYF.

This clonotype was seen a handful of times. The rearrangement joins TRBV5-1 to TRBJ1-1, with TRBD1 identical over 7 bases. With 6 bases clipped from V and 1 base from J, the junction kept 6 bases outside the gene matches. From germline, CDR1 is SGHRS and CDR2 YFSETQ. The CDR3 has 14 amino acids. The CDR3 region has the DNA TGCGCCAGCAAAAGGGACAGACAGAACACTGAAGCTTTCTTT. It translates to CASKRDRQNTEAFF.

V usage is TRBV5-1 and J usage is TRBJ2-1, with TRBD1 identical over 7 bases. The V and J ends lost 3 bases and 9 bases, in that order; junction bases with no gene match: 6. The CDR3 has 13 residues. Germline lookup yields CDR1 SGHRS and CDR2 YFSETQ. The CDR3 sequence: CASSSADRAEQFF. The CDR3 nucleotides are TGCGCCAGCAGCTCAGCCGACAGGGCTGAGCAGTTCTTC.

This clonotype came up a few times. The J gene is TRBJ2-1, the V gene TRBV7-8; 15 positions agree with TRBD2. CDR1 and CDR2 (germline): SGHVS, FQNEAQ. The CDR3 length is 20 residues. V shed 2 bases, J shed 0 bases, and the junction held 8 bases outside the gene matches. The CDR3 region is CASSLRGLAGGPGSYNEQFF. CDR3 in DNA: TGTGCCAGCAGCTTAAGGGGACTAGCGGGAGGCCCAGGCTCCTACAATGAGCAGTTCTTC.

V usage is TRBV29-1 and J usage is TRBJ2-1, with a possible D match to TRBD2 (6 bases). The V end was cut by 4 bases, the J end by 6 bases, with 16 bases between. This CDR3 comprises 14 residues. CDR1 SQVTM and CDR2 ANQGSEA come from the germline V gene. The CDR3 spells CSVGLASFSNEQFF. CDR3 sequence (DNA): TGCAGCGTTGGGCTAGCGAGTTTTTCCAATGAGCAGTTCTTC.

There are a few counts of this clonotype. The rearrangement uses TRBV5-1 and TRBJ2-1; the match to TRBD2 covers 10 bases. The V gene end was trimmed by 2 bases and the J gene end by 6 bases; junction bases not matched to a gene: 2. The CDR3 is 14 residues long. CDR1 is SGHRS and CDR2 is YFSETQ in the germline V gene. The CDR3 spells CASSLPSGSNEQFF. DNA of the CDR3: TGCGCCAGCAGCTTACCTAGCGGGAGCAATGAGCAGTTCTTC.